This T cell receptor beta chain was captured by sequencing in a study of blood T cell repertoires in COVID-19. Libraries were prepared by immunoSEQ multiplex PCR; TCRdb keeps only in-frame clonotypes and omits some of them. This table has tens of thousands of clones, about 80% appearing once. V was shortened by 10 bases and J by 1 base, with 7 bases between the two germline ends. CDR3 length: 11 amino acids. CDR1 and CDR2 from the germline V gene are SNHLY and FYNNEI. The source is a human donor in a cohort sampled during active COVID-19. This chain links TRBV2 with TRBJ1-1; D unresolved. Sequenced: peripheral blood. The CDR3 nucleotides read TGTGCCACCCACACGAACACTGAAGCTTTCTTT. Its translation: CATHTNTEAFF.